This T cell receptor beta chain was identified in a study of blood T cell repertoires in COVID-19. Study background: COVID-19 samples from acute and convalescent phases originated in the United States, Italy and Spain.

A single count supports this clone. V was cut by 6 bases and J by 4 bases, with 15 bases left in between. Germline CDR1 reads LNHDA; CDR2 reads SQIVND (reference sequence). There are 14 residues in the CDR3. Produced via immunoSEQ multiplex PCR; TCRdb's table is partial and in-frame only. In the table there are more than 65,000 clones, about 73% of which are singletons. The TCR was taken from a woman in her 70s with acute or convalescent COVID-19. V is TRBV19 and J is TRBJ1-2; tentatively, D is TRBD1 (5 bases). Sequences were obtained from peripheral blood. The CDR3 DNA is TGTGCCAGTAGCCTAATCCAGGGCGTCTATGGCTACACCTTC. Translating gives CASSLIQGVYGYTF.